This TCR beta chain originates from a study of blood T cells in healthy people across ages. Turning to the study itself: Researchers report that template switching captured about one barcoded beta molecule per two T cells. Study-level points and caveats: From one million sequenced T cells, diversity estimates were lower bounds.

On this clonotype: The antigen remains undetermined.

A second roughly 6 to 12 cycle PCR used barcoded and J-beta primers. TCRdb analysed the 5' RACE reads with MiXCR anew, one entry per CDR3 protein. The table lists roughly 2 million distinct CDR3 sequences, about 50% of them singletons. Germline V gene sequence: CDR1 LGHNA, CDR2 YSLEER. This CDR3 is built from 15 residues. The ends were cut back, 2 bases at V and 1 base at J, with 10 bases in the middle. Donors ranged from 6 to 90 years old and were healthy Caucasians in Russia. It was 8 to 10 milliliters of peripheral blood that were drawn from each donor. This receptor was identified in a woman in her thirties or forties in good health. The chain links TRBV4-3 to TRBJ2-3; no clear D. Input material: blood. In DNA form, the CDR3 reads TGCGCCAGCAGCCAATCAAGGATTCGCACAGATACGCAGTATTTT. It encodes CASSQSRIRTDTQYF.